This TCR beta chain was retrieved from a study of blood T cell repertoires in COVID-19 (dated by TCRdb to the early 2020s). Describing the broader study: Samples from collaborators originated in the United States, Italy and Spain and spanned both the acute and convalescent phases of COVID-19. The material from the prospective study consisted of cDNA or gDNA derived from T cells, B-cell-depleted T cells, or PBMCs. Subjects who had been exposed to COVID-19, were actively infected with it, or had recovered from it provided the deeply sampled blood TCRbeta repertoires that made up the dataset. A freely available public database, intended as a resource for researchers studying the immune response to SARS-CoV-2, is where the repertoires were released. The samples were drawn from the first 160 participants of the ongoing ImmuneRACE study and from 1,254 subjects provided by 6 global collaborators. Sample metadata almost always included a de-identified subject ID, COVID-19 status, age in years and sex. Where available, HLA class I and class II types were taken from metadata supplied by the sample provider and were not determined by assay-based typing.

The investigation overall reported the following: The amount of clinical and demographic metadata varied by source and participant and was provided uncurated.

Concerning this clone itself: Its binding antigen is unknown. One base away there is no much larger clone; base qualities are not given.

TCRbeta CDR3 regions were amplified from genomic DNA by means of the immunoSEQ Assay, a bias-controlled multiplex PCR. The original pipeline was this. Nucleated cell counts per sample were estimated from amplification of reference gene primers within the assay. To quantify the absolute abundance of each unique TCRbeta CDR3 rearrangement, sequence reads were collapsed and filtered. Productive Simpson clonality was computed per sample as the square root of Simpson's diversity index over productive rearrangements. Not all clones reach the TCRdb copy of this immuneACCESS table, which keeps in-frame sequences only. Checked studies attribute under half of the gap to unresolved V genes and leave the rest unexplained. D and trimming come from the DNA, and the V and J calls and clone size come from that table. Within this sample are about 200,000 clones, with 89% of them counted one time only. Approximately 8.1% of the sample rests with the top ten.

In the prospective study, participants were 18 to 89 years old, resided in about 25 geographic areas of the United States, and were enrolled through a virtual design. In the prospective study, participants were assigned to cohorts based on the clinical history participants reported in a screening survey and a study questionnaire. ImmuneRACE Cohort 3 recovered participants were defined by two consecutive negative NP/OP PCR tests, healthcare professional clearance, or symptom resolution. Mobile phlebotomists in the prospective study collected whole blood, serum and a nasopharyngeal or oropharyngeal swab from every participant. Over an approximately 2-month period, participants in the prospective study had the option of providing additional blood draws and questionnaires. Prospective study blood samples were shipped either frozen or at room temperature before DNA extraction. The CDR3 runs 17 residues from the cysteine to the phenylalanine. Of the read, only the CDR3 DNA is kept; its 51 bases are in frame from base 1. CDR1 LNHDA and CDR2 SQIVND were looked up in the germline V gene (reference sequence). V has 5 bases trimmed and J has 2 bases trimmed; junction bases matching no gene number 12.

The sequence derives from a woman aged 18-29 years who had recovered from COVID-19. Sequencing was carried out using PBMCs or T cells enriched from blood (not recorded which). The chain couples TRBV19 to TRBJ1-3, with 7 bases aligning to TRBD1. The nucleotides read TGTGCCAGTAGTTTGGACTTTGGGACAGAGACTGGAAACACCATATATTTT. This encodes CASSLDFGTETGNTIYF.